Detailed here is one T cell receptor beta chain. The antigen is not known. The sample belongs to a study of CD8+ T cells in alopecia areata. Treatment indicated: oral pan-JAK inhibitor, 5-10 mg twice daily. Sampling of alopecia areata patients yielded lesional scalp punch biopsies as well as peripheral blood. The V end lost 4 bases, the J end lost 5 bases, and 17 bases lay between the germline ends. Germline CDR1 reads SGHRS; CDR2 reads YFSETQ. The length of the CDR3 is 15 residues. Extracted RNA was reverse transcribed, and the resulting cDNA served as sequencing template. Repertoires were generated with immunoSEQ multiplex PCR, while TCRdb's copy carries only in-frame clones and drops some. In the table there are approximately 210,000 clones, around 64% of which are singletons. Overall study results and limits: TCR sharing across patients was less clear than in mice, possibly HLA-related. Both scalp clonality and the expanded CD8+ clones among the top 100 showed a significant decrease with tofacitinib.

This material consisted of CD4+ T cells sorted from blood, taken at approximately week 50, from a patient treated with tofacitinib. This chain connects TRBV5-1 to TRBJ2-3; tentative D call: TRBD1 (6 bases). This receptor was obtained from a human donor with alopecia areata. For the CDR3, the DNA is TGCGCCAGCAGCCCCCGGACAGCCCTGGGAGATACGCAGTATTTT. It specifies CASSPRTALGDTQYF.